This entry features one TCR beta chain sequence. Its antigen is as yet unknown. The data originate from a study of blood T cells in healthy people across ages. Study-wide findings and caveats: The long-lived group displayed more naive CD4+ cells, plus higher diversity, than the aged donors did.

A second PCR of roughly 7 to 11 cycles used a sample-barcoded 5' primer and a J-beta primer mix. TCRdb itself ran the 5' RACE reads through MiXCR, one entry per CDR3 protein. There are around 900,000 distinct CDR3 sequences in the sample; about 53% occur only once, and over 20% lies in the top ten. Germline values: CDR1 MNHNY, CDR2 SVGAGI (reference sequence). V shed 6 bases and J shed 3 bases, with 18 bases lying between them. The CDR3 is made up of 16 amino acids. The sequence derives from a woman aged 55-69 years in good health. The sequencing input was blood. The chain recombines TRBV6-6 with TRBJ2-4; D is uncertain. CDR3 in amino acids: CASSLPARMGKNIQYF. CDR3 in DNA: TGTGCCAGCAGCCTACCGGCAAGAATGGGCAAAAACATTCAGTACTTC.